These 19 T cell receptor beta chains originate from one sample sequenced in a study of OX40 agonist ivuxolimab in advanced cancers. The table came from immunoSEQ multiplex PCR; TCRdb's copy has only in-frame clones and leaves some out. This table holds fewer than 80,000 clones, about three quarters found once. Sample: CD4+ or CD8+ T cells sorted from blood, taken in a trial of the OX40 agonist ivuxolimab. The receptors were sampled from an adult with an advanced solid tumor such as melanoma, head and neck, liver or kidney cancer.

The rearrangement uses TRBV7-3 and TRBJ1-1; D uncertain. The CDR3 totals 13 residues. The V end lost 0 bases, the J end lost 5 bases, and 7 bases lay between the germline ends. Germline loops: CDR1 SGHTA, CDR2 FQGTGA. CDR3 coding DNA: TGTGCCAGCAGCTTAACACTAATTACTGAAGCTTTCTTT. Translation: CASSLTLITEAFF.

The chain joins TRBV7-9 to TRBJ2-2, with D unresolved. Germline V gene lookup returns CDR1 SEHNR and CDR2 FQNEAQ (reference sequence). Between the trimmed V and J ends, which lost 5 bases and 7 bases, there was a span of 11 bases. The CDR3 has 13 amino acids. The CDR3 nucleotides read TGTGCCAGCAGCAATAGACCAAGCGGGGAGCTGTTTTTT. Translating it yields CASSNRPSGELFF.

The gene calls are TRBV5-4 and TRBJ1-1; tentative D call: TRBD1 (6 bases). The CDR3 contains 11 residues. The V gene lost 3 bases and the J gene lost 8 bases, with 8 bases spanning the gap. Per germline, CDR1 SGHNT and CDR2 YYREEE (reference sequence). The CDR3 nucleotides read TGTGCCAGCAGCTCCGGACAGGAAGCTTTCTTT. It codes for CASSSGQEAFF.

The chain combines TRBV7-3 with TRBJ1-1; TRBD1 aligns across 8 bases. The V segment lost 5 bases and the J segment 1 base; nucleotides outside the gene matches: 6. The CDR3 length is 15 residues. Per the germline V gene, CDR1 is SGHTA and CDR2 is FQGTGA. The CDR3 sequence: CASSPTGGKNTEAFF. For the CDR3, the DNA is TGTGCCAGCAGCCCAACAGGGGGAAAGAACACTGAAGCTTTCTTT.

The V and J genes are TRBV7-9 and TRBJ2-3; D not certain. V was trimmed by 5 bases and J by 5 bases, leaving 5 bases between them. The germline gives CDR1 SEHNR, CDR2 FQNEAQ (reference sequence). This CDR3 is 11 amino acids long. The CDR3 coding sequence is TGTGCCAGCAGCGTAGTAGATACGCAGTATTTT. Translating gives CASSVVDTQYF.

This clone was seen a single time. The V call is TRBV7-8, the J call TRBJ2-1; 7 bases line up with TRBD2. Germline V lookup: CDR1 SGHVS, CDR2 FQNEAQ. The trim removed 4 bases at V and 7 bases at J, leaving 13 bases unmatched. This CDR3 spans 16 amino acids. The CDR3, as DNA: TGTGCCAGCAGCTCCGTGCTGTACAGCGGGGTTAATGAGCAGTTCTTC. Translating it yields CASSSVLYSGVNEQFF.

The J gene is TRBJ1-3, the V gene TRBV11-2; 9 bases are shared with TRBD1. This CDR3 is 15 amino acids long. J was trimmed by 4 bases and V by 7 bases; bases with no gene match: 8. Germline CDR1 and CDR2: SGHAT and FQNNGV. In DNA form, the CDR3 reads TGTGCCAGCACCCTGACAGGGGGAGGGGGAAACACCATATATTTT. Its protein product is CASTLTGGGGNTIYF.

The chain carries TRBV7-9 and TRBJ2-5, with D possibly being TRBD2 (6 bases). The CDR3 has 13 amino acids. Germline V gene data show CDR1 as SEHNR and CDR2 as FQNEAQ (reference sequence). The ends were cut back, 8 bases at V and 2 bases at J, with 12 bases in the middle. This chain's CDR3 is CASGRPAQETQYF. CDR3 bases: TGTGCCAGCGGGAGGCCCGCTCAAGAGACCCAGTACTTC.

The V gene is TRBV21-1, the J gene TRBJ2-7. TRBV21-1 has pseudogene status. The CDR3 has 16 residues. CDR3 in DNA: TGTGCCAGCAGCAAAGACATGGGGGACGTCTCCTACGAGCAGTACTTC. It is translated as CASSKDMGDVSYEQYF.

J is TRBJ1-2 and V is TRBV11-2; 10 positions match TRBD1. Trimming removed 5 bases from V and 2 bases from J; junction bases left unmatched: 8. The CDR3 covers 16 residues. CDR1 SGHAT and CDR2 FQNNGV come from the germline V gene. CDR3 DNA: TGTGCCAGCAGCCTCGGACAGGGGGGAGGAAACTATGGCTACACCTTC. Translation: CASSLGQGGGNYGYTF.

The V call is TRBV29-1, the J call TRBJ2-3, with 10 bases that match TRBD2. Germline lookup yields CDR1 SQVTM and CDR2 ANQGSEA. V was clipped by 2 bases and J by 0 bases; unmatched bases: 5. The CDR3 loop spans 16 amino acids. The CDR3 sequence is CSVERVAGGSTDTQYF. CDR3 in DNA: TGCAGCGTTGAAAGGGTAGCGGGGGGAAGCACAGATACGCAGTATTTT.

The chain uses TRBV5-1 and TRBJ2-5, with D unclear. CDR3 size: 15 residues. Germline CDR1 SGHRS, CDR2 YFSETQ. V dropped 9 bases and J dropped 2 bases, with 20 bases sitting between them. CDR3 sequence: CATRGLGYPQETQYF. The CDR3 DNA sequence: TGCGCCACCCGAGGTCTGGGCTATCCACAAGAGACCCAGTACTTC.

Concerning this clone: This CDR3 is also generated by other DNA sequences in the sample. The rearrangement joins TRBV7-3 to TRBJ1-1; no firm D call. V was cut by 4 bases and J by 0 bases, with 6 bases left in between. Germline V lookup: CDR1 SGHTA, CDR2 FQGTGA. The CDR3 runs 13 residues. DNA for the CDR3: TGTGCCAGCAGCTCAACGGTGAACACTGAAGCTTTCTTT. Translating it yields CASSSTVNTEAFF.

The rearrangement links TRBV5-8 to TRBJ1-2; unclear D gene. The ends were cut back, 0 bases at V and 4 bases at J, with 16 bases in the middle. Looked up from germline, CDR1 is SGHTS and CDR2 is YDEGEE. CDR3 length: 16 amino acids. As DNA, the CDR3 is TGTGCCAGCAGCTTGGTGGCAGGCGCCTACACCTATGGCTACACCTTC. Its protein product is CASSLVAGAYTYGYTF.

The chain couples TRBV5-8 to TRBJ1-2; 12 bases are a match to TRBD1. Germline CDR1 and CDR2: SGHTS and YDEGEE. Unmatched junction bases numbered 3, after V lost 4 bases and J lost 2 bases. This CDR3 spans 15 amino acids. CDR3 bases: TGTGCCAGCAGCGCTGGGACAGGGGGCAACTATGGCTACACCTTC. It is translated as CASSAGTGGNYGYTF.

The chain links TRBV7-9 to TRBJ1-1; D not resolved. CDR1 is SEHNR and CDR2 is FQNEAQ in the germline V gene (reference sequence). The CDR3 extends over 14 amino acids. Trimming removed 5 bases from V and 1 base from J, with 11 bases in between. CDR3 DNA: TGTGCCAGCAGCAAAAACACCGCGAACACTGAAGCTTTCTTT. Residues: CASSKNTANTEAFF.

The rearrangement uses TRBV18 and TRBJ2-5, with D perhaps matching TRBD1 or TRBD2 (5 bases each). V lost 3 bases, J lost 2 bases, and 10 bases lay in between. Germline V gene sequence: CDR1 KGHSH, CDR2 LQKENI. CDR3 length: 14 amino acids. The CDR3 nucleotides are TGTGCCAGCTCACCCACGGGGCAGCAAGAGACCCAGTACTTC. Its protein is CASSPTGQQETQYF.

The chain has TRBV5-4 and TRBJ1-6; weak D call: TRBD1 (6 bases). The CDR3 is 14 residues long. The germline CDR1 and CDR2 sequences are SGHNT and YYREEE (reference sequence). With 2 bases removed from V and 8 bases from J, the gap between germline ends came to 11 bases. The CDR3 nucleotides are TGTGCCAGCAGCTTTTGGGGGCTTGATTCACCCCTCCACTTT. Its protein is CASSFWGLDSPLHF.

This chain joins TRBV30 and TRBJ2-1, with TRBD2 matching 10 bases. Unmatched junction bases numbered 5, after V lost 0 bases and J lost 0 bases. The germline gives CDR1 GTSNPN, CDR2 SVGIG (reference sequence). CDR3 length: 17 amino acids. The CDR3 DNA reads as TGTGCCTGGAGTGTATTGGCTAGCGGGAGCTCCTACAATGAGCAGTTCTTC. This codes for CAWSVLASGSSYNEQFF.